The 6 T cell receptor beta chains in this list originate from one sample, sequenced in a study of vaccination effects on CD4 cells after COVID-19. No antigen has been assigned to these receptors. Repertoires were generated with immunoSEQ multiplex PCR, while TCRdb's copy carries only in-frame clones and drops some. The data hold under 80,000 clones, with around four fifths observed a single time. Viral peptide pool expansion of antigen-specific CD4+ T cells preceded sequencing in the ViraFEST assay. After roughly ten days in culture, the CD4+ T cells were isolated. Participants received two doses of either the BNT162b2 or mRNA-1273 vaccine. This specimen was CD4+ T cells from PBMCs cultured with HCoV-OC43 spike peptides, taken after COVID-19 vaccination. The subset denotes: HCoV-OC43 spike overlapping peptide pool stimulation. These receptors came from a human donor who received a COVID-19 vaccine.

The CDR3 is CASSQGVTSGGPMGTQYF. The CDR3 nucleotides are TGTGCCAGCAGCCAAGGGGTGACTAGCGGGGGCCCCATGGGTACGCAGTATTTT. The chain links TRBV4-2 to TRBJ2-3; TRBD2 matches 12 bases. V was pared by 1 base and J by 8 bases, with 13 bases of the junction left unmatched. Germline values: CDR1 LGHNA, CDR2 YNFKEQ. The CDR3 runs to 18 residues.

In this sample, this clone turned up a few times. The chain employs TRBV7-2 and TRBJ1-2; D uncertain. CDR3 length equals 15 residues. CDR1 SGHTA and CDR2 FQGNSA come from the germline V gene. The V gene lost 1 base and the J gene lost 4 bases, with 13 bases spanning the gap. CDR3 in amino acids: CASSLVAPTTYGYTF. In DNA, the CDR3 is TGTGCCAGCAGCTTAGTGGCACCTACTACCTATGGCTACACCTTC.

The CDR3 DNA reads TGTGCCAGCAGCCCCCAGGGACAGGGGCCGCGGGGGTTCGGAAACACCATATATTTT. Translated: CASSPQGQGPRGFGNTIYF. The chain couples TRBV7-9 to TRBJ1-3; 10 bases line up with TRBD1. With V trimmed by 5 bases and J by 4 bases, 17 bases remained unmatched. Germline V gene lookup returns CDR1 SEHNR and CDR2 FQNEAQ (reference sequence). The CDR3 contains 19 residues.

The V gene is TRBV28, the J gene TRBJ1-2, with a tentative D call TRBD1 (5 bases). Germline CDR1 reads MDHEN; CDR2 reads SYDVKM. Trimming left V 1 base short and J 7 bases short, with 13 bases between. The CDR3 length is 14 residues. DNA for the CDR3: TGTGCCAGCAGTTTATTGGGGGTATTGGGTGGCTACACCTTC. This codes for CASSLLGVLGGYTF.

The chain has TRBV28 and TRBJ1-2; D not certain. The CDR3 has 13 amino acids. V lost 2 bases to trimming and J lost 9 bases, with 13 bases between them. Germline V gene lookup returns CDR1 MDHEN and CDR2 SYDVKM. The CDR3 loop is CASSLTLTMRYTF. DNA of the CDR3: TGTGCCAGCAGTTTAACTTTAACTATGCGCTACACCTTC.

The chain joins TRBV5-6 to TRBJ2-1; 8 bases align to TRBD2. CDR3 size: 15 residues. Germline V gene sequence: CDR1 SGHDT, CDR2 YYEEEE. Germline trimming cut 3 bases from V and 7 bases from J; bases unmatched to any gene: 9. CDR3 residues: CASSSLAVLANEQFF. DNA for the CDR3: TGTGCCAGCAGCTCACTAGCGGTGCTTGCTAATGAGCAGTTCTTC.